Below, one T cell receptor beta chain is given with its context. Its matching antigen is unknown. Sequencing used immunoSEQ multiplex PCR; TCRdb keeps in-frame clones, though not all of them. Among approximately 70,000 clones listed, 70% to 90% were seen once. The sampling schedule covered blood at baseline, cycle 4 day 1, and cycle 7 day 1. The sample originates from a study of OX40 agonist ivuxolimab in advanced cancers. With 5 bases clipped from V and 5 bases from J, the junction kept 2 bases outside the gene matches. The CDR3 contains 13 residues. The germline V gene encodes CDR1 SGHAT and CDR2 FQNNGV. Findings and limits, study-wide: Expanded clones were, on average, more numerous among CD8+ T cells than CD4+. Several nonresponders also turned out to have low normalized T-cell clonal expansion.

The sample consisted of CD4+ or CD8+ T cells sorted from blood, taken in a trial of the OX40 agonist ivuxolimab. The TCR was taken from an adult with an advanced solid tumor such as melanoma, head and neck, liver or kidney cancer. The chain couples TRBV11-2 to TRBJ2-7; 11 bases line up with TRBD2. The CDR3 region is CASSRLAGNEQYF. The CDR3 DNA sequence: TGTGCCAGCAGCCGACTAGCGGGAAACGAGCAGTACTTC.